This T cell receptor (beta chain) was retrieved from a study of control samples from healthy donors and cancer patients. CDR3 length: 14 amino acids. The V gene's germline CDR1 is MNHEY and CDR2 SMNVEV (reference sequence). With 4 bases removed from V and 2 bases from J, the gap between germline ends came to 11 bases. Profiling relied on immunoSEQ multiplex PCR, and the TCRdb table lists in-frame clones only, not all of them. In the table there are roughly 130,000 clones, approximately 90% of which are singletons. The clonotype originates from a man aged 18-30 years in good health. This chain links TRBV27 with TRBJ1-2; maybe TRBD1 (6 bases). The sequenced sample consisted of blood. This CDR3 reads CASSSWTVNYGYTF. In DNA, the CDR3 is TGTGCCAGCAGTTCCTGGACAGTGAACTATGGCTACACCTTC.